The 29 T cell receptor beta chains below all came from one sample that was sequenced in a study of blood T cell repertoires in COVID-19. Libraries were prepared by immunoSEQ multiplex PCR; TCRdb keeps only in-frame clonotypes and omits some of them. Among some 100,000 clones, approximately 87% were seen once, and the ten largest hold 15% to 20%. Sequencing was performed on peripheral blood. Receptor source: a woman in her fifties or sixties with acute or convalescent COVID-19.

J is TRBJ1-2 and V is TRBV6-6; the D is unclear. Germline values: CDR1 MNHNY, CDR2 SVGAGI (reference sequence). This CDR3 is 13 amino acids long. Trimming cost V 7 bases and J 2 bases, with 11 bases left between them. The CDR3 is CASTRLENYGYTF. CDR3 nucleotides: TGTGCCAGCACCAGACTTGAGAACTATGGCTACACCTTC.

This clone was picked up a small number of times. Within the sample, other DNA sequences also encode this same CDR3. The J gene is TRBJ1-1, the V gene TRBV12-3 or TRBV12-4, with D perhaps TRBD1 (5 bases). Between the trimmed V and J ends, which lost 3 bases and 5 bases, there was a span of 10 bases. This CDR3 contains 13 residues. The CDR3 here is CASSFSRGTEAFF. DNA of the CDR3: TGTGCCAGCAGTTTTTCCCGGGGGACTGAAGCTTTCTTT.

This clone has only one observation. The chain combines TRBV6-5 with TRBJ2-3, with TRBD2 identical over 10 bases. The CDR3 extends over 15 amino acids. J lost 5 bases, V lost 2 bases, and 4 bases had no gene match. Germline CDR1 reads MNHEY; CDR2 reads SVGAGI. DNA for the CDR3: TGTGCCAGCAGTTACGACGGGACTAGCGAAGATACGCAGTATTTT. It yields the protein CASSYDGTSEDTQYF.

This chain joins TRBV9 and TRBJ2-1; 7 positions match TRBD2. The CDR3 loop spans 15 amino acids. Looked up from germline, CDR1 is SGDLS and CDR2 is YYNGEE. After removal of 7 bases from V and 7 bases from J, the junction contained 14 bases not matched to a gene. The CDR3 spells CASHQREGSANEQFF. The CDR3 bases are TGTGCCAGCCACCAGCGGGAAGGTTCTGCTAATGAGCAGTTCTTC.

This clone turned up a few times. CDR3 nucleotides: TGTGCCAGCAGCATCCTGGACAGCGAGCAGTACTTC. This sequence encodes CASSILDSEQYF. This chain connects TRBV9 to TRBJ2-7; D possibly corresponds to TRBD1 (6 bases). V was trimmed by 4 bases and J by 6 bases, leaving 11 bases between them. Looked up from germline, CDR1 is SGDLS and CDR2 is YYNGEE. The CDR3 is made up of 12 amino acids.

CDR3 sequence reads: CASSSFIVAGELFF. The DNA of the CDR3 is TGTGCCAGCAGTTCTTTTATCGTAGCCGGGGAGCTGTTTTTT. The chain carries TRBV6-2 or TRBV6-3 and TRBJ2-2; no definite D call. The V end lost 4 bases, the J end lost 6 bases, and 12 bases lay between the germline ends. The CDR3 contains 14 residues. Per germline, CDR1 MNHEY and CDR2 SVGEGT.

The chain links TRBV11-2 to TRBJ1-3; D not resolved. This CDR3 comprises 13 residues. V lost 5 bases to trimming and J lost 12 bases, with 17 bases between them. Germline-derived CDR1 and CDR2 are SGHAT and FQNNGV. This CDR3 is CASSPPGGLDIYF. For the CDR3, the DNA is TGTGCCAGCAGCCCGCCGGGAGGGCTCGACATATATTTT.

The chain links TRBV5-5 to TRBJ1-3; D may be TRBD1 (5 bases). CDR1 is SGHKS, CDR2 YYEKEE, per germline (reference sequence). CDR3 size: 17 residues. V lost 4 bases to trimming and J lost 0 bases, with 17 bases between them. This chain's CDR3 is CASSAGGTGGSGNTIYF. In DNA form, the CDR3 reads TGTGCCAGCAGCGCAGGAGGGACCGGAGGCTCTGGAAACACCATATATTTT.

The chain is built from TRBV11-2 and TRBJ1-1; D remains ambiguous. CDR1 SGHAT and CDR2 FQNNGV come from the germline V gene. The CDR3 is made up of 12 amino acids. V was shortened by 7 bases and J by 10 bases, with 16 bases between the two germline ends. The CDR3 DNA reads TGTGCCAGCACCTACTTGGGGAGCGGAGCTTTCTTT. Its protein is CASTYLGSGAFF.

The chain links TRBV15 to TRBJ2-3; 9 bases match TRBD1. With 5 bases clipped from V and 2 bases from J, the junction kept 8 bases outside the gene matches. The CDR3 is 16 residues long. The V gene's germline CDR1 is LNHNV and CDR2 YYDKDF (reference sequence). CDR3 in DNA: TGTGCCACCAGCCCGGGACAGGGACTGCTCACAGATACGCAGTATTTT. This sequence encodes CATSPGQGLLTDTQYF.

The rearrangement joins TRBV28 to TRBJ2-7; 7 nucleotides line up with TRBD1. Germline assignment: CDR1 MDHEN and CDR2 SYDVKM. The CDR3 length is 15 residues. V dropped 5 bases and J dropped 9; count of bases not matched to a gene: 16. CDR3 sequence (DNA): TGTGCCAGCAGTCCCCCCGGGACAGCGAGCTTCGGGCAGTACTTC. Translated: CASSPPGTASFGQYF.

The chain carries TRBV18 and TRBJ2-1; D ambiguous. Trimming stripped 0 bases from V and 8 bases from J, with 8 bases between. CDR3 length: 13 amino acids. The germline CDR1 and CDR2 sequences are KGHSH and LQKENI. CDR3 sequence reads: CASSPPAGYEQFF. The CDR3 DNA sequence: TGTGCCAGCTCACCACCGGCCGGGTATGAGCAGTTCTTC.

DNA for the CDR3: TGTGCCAGCAGCTTAGTGGGTAGCGGCGGGACCCAGTACTTC. This encodes CASSLVGSGGTQYF. This chain joins TRBV7-2 and TRBJ2-5, with D maybe TRBD2 (6 bases). The CDR3 runs 14 residues. Germline V CDR1 and CDR2: SGHTA, FQGNSA. Between the trimmed V and J ends, which lost 1 base and 7 bases, there was a span of 13 bases. The full variable domain, its missing parts supplied by reference TRBV7-2 and TRBJ2-5, is GAGVSQSPSNKVTEKGKDVELRCDPISGHTALYWYRQSLGQGLEFLIYFQGNSAPDKSGLPSDRFSAERTGGSVSTLTIQRTQQEDSAVYLCASSLVGSGGTQYFGPGTRLLVL.

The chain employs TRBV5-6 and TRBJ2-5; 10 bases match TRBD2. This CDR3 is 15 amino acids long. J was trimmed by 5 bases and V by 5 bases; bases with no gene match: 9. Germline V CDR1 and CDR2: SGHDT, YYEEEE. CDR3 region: CASSTRRTSGETQYF. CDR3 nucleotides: TGTGCCAGCAGTACTAGACGGACTAGCGGTGAGACCCAGTACTTC.

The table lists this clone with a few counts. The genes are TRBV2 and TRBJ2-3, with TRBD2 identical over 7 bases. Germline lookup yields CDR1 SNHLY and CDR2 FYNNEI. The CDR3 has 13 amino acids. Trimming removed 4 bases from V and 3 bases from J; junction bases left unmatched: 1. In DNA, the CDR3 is TGTGCCAGCAGTGTTAGCGGGACAGATACGCAGTATTTT. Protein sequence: CASSVSGTDTQYF.

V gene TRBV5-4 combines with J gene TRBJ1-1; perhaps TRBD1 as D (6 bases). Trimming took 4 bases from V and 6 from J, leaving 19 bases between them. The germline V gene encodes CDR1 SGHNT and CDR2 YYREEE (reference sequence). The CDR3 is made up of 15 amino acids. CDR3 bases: TGTGCCAGCAGCCCTCCCCTTGGACAGTCCTCTGAAGCTTTCTTT. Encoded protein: CASSPPLGQSSEAFF.

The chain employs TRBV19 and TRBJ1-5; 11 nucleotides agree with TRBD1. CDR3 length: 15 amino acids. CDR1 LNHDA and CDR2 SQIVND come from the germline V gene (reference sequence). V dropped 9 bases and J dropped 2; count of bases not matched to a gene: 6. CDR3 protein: CASREGQGGNQPQHF. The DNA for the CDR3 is TGTGCCAGCAGGGAGGGACAGGGGGGCAATCAGCCCCAGCATTTT.

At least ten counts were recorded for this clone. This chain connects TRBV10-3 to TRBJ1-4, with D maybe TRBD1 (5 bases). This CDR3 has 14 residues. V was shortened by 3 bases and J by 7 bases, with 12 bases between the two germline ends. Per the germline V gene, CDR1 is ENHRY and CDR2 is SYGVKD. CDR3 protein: CAISDGRETEKLFF. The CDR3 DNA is TGTGCCATCAGTGATGGCAGGGAAACTGAAAAACTGTTTTTT.

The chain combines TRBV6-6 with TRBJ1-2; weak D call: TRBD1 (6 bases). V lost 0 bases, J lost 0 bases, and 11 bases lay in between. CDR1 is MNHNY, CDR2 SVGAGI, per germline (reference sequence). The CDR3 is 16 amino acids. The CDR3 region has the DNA TGTGCCAGCAGTTACTCCAGACAGGTAGCTAACTATGGCTACACCTTC. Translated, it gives CASSYSRQVANYGYTF.

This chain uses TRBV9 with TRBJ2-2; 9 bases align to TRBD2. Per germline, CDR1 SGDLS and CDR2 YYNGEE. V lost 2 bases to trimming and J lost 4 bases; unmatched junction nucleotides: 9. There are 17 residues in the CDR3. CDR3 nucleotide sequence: TGTGCCAGCAGCGTCTCAGCGGGGGGTCGAGGCACCGGGGAGCTGTTTTTT. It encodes CASSVSAGGRGTGELFF.

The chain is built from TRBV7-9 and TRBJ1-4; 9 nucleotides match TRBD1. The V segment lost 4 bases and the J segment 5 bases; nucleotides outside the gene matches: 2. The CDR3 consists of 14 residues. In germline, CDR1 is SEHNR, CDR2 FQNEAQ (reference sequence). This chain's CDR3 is CASSSGQGNEKLFF. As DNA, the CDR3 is TGTGCCAGCAGCTCCGGACAGGGGAATGAAAAACTGTTTTTT.

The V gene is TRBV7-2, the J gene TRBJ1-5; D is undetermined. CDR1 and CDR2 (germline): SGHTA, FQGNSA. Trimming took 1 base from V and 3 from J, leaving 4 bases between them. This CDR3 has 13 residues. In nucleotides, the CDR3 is TGTGCCAGCAGCTTAGGTTACAATCAGCCCCAGCATTTT. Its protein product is CASSLGYNQPQHF. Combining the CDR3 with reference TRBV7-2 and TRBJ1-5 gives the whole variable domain GAGVSQSPSNKVTEKGKDVELRCDPISGHTALYWYRQSLGQGLEFLIYFQGNSAPDKSGLPSDRFSAERTGGSVSTLTIQRTQQEDSAVYLCASSLGYNQPQHFGDGTRLSIL.

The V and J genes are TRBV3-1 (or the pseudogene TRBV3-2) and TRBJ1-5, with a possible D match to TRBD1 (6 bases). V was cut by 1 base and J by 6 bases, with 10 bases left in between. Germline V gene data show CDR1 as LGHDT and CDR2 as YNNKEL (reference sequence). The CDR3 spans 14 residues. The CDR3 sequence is CASSQGSGAQPQHF. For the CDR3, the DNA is TGTGCCAGCAGCCAAGGTTCAGGGGCTCAGCCCCAGCATTTT.

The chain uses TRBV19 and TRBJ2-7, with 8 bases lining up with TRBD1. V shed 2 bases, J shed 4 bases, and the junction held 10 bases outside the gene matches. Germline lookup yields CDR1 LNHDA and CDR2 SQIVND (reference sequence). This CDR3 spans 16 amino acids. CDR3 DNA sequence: TGTGCCAGTAGTATAACCGGACAGGGCCTTCAGTACGAGCAGTACTTC. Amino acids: CASSITGQGLQYEQYF. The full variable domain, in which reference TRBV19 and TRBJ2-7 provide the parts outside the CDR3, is DGGITQSPKYLFRKEGQNVTLSCEQNLNHDAMYWYRQDPGQGLRLIYYSQIVNDFQKGDIAEGYSVSREKKESFPLTVTSAQKNPTAFYLCASSITGQGLQYEQYFGPGTRLTVT.

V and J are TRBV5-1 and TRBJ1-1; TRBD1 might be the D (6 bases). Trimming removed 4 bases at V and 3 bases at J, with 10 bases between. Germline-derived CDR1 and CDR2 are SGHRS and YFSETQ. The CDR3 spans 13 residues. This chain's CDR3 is CASSLRGDTEAFF. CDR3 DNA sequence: TGCGCCAGCAGCCTCAGGGGCGACACTGAAGCTTTCTTT. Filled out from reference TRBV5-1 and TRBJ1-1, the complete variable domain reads KAGVTQTPRYLIKTRGQQVTLSCSPISGHRSVSWYQQTPGQGLQFLFEYFSETQRNKGNFPGRFSGRQFSNSRSEMNVSTLELGDSALYLCASSLRGDTEAFFGQGTRLTVV.

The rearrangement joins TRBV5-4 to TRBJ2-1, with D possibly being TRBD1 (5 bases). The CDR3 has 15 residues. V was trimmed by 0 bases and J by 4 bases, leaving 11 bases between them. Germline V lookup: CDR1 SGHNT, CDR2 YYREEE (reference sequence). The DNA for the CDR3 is TGTGCCAGCAGCTTGGAGGGGCACAGTTACAATGAGCAGTTCTTC. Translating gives CASSLEGHSYNEQFF.

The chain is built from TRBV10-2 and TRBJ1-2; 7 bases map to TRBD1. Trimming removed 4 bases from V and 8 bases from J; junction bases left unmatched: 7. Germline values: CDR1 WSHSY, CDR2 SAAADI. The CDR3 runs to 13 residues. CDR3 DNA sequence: TGCGCCAGCAGTGCGGCAGGGGGTGGCGGCTACACCTTC. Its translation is CASSAAGGGGYTF.

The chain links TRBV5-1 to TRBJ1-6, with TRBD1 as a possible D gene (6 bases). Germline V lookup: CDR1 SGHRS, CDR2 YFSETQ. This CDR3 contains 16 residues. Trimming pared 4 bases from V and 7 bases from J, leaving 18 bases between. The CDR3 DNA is TGCGCCAGCAGCAAAAAAACGACAGGTGGGAATTCACCCCTCCACTTT. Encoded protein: CASSKKTTGGNSPLHF.

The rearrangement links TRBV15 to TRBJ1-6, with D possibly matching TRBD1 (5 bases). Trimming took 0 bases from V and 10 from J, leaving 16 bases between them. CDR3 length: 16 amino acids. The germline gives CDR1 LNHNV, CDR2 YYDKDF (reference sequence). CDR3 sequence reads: CATSRDRGSLQSPLHF. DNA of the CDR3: TGTGCCACCAGCAGAGATAGGGGCAGCCTTCAATCACCCCTCCACTTT.